This T cell receptor beta chain was captured in a study of siplizumab effects on memory and regulatory T cells (dated by TCRdb to between 2017 and 2020). About the full investigation: The effect of the anti-CD2 antibody siplizumab on alloreactive T-cell subsets was examined in allogeneic mixed lymphocyte reactions constructed from human PBMCs.

Sorted unstimulated T cells and proliferating T cells recovered from mixed lymphocyte reactions were subjected to TCRbeta CDR3 sequencing. Fresh whole blood from approximately ten HLA-typed healthy donors was used to isolate PBMCs. Unstimulated CD4+ non-regulatory T cells were FACS-sorted to map the origin of alloreactive clones. Libraries were built with the immunoSEQ multiplex PCR assay. About 10^5 TCR templates per sample were assayed by the deep sequencing platform. Genomic DNA extracted from sorted T cells was used for TCRbeta CDR3 sequencing. In the paper's pipeline: Clonal analysis of TCRbeta CDR3 data was done in the R programming language. Comparing unstimulated samples against CFSE-low samples taken after the reaction was how alloreactive CD4+ and CD8+ clones were defined. Regulatory or non-regulatory origin was assigned to alloreactive CD4+ clones by matching of sequences to sorted unstimulated Treg and non-Treg repertoires. Sourced from immuneACCESS, this table was stored by TCRdb with only in-frame sequences that have V and J called. A share of the clones is absent; for the studies checked, an unresolved V gene accounts for under half, and the remainder has no known explanation. The V and J calls and clone size were taken over from that table, and D and trimming were inferred from the DNA. The sample table shows 110,000 or so clones, and about 93% are seen once. The ten biggest clones cover under 0.2% of the sample.

The CDR3 covers 15 residues, taking in both the cysteine and the phenylalanine. Left in the record is the CDR3 DNA by itself, 45 bases read in frame from the first base. Trimming removed 6 bases from V and 9 bases from J; the gene matches leave 10 bases unexplained. According to the germline V gene (reference sequence), CDR1 reads SEHNR and CDR2 reads FQNEAQ. The research as a whole found: Among mappable alloreactive CD4+ clones, the Treg-derived fraction averaged about 70% with siplizumab versus around 27% in control reactions. Whether proliferating Tregs from siplizumab cultures actually had suppressive function was not functionally confirmed. Siplizumab significantly reduced the cumulative frequency of alloreactive sequences traceable to unstimulated CD4+ memory T cells. Because sequences below about 10^-5 frequency were poorly captured, only a minor fraction of alloreactive clones could be mapped to unstimulated subsets. Unstimulated naive T cells appeared to be more diverse than memory T cells, and naive cells seemed to make a substantial contribution to the alloresponse. A naive or memory phenotype could not be assigned to roughly 80-95% of proliferating CD4+ or CD8+ clones.

This clone was seen a single time. The antigen it binds to is not known. No much larger clone exists at a distance of one base, and base qualities are not known. This receptor was identified in a human donor in good health. This chain is built from TRBV7-9 and TRBJ2-1; TRBD1 matches 11 bases in the middle. The sequencing input was non-Treg CD4+ T cells sorted from blood. The cell subset or site label for this specimen denotes: FACS-sorted unstimulated CD4+ non-regulatory T cells. The CDR3 region has the sequence CASSPGTGGSSEQFF. The DNA reads TGTGCCAGCAGTCCTGGGACAGGGGGTAGTAGTGAGCAGTTCTTC.